This T cell receptor (beta chain) was identified during a study of cytomegalovirus exposure and HLA in healthy donors. For the study at large: Earlier sequencing of 200 million or so T cells yielded around 120 million unique TCR beta sequences.

Researchers ran the PCR with 60 Vbeta and 13 Jbeta primers. Only in-frame clones appear in the TCRdb table, and some are missing; sequencing was by immunoSEQ multiplex PCR. The sample lists 75,000 to 90,000 clones, 78% occurring once. The sequenced material came from PBMCs. The TCR was taken from a male donor in good health and CMV-seropositive.

CDR3 sequence: CASSQAQVTEAFF. In DNA form, the CDR3 reads TGCGCCAGCAGCCAAGCTCAGGTCACTGAAGCTTTCTTT. The V call is TRBV4-1, the J call TRBJ1-1; D gene ambiguous. This CDR3 comprises 13 residues. V lost 1 base and J lost 4, with 7 bases in between. CDR1 and CDR2 (germline): MGHRA, YSYEKL.